This T cell receptor beta chain was identified in a study of cytomegalovirus exposure and HLA in healthy donors. With 60 Vbeta and 13 Jbeta primers, the PCR was carried out. Assay: immunoSEQ multiplex PCR; the TCRdb copy retains only in-frame clones and omits some. This sample has about 190,000 clones, with 65% to 80% found just once. Germline lookup yields CDR1 LNHDA and CDR2 SQIVND (reference sequence). V lost 2 bases to trimming and J lost 5 bases; unmatched junction nucleotides: 7. The CDR3 spans 16 residues. This chain connects TRBV19 to TRBJ2-3; 10 bases line up with TRBD2. The receptor's source is a man under 40 in good health and CMV-seropositive. The sample consisted of PBMCs. The CDR3 is CASSIKLAGWGDTQYF. Here the CDR3 DNA reads TGTGCCAGTAGTATAAAACTAGCGGGGTGGGGAGATACGCAGTATTTT.